This is a list of T cell receptor beta chains from one sample in a study of shared clonotypes between healthy human individuals. Here immunoSEQ multiplex PCR was the method, and the copy in TCRdb shows in-frame clones only, minus some. The sample has 2 million to 2.5 million clones, 85% to 95% seen once. The sequenced sample consisted of naive CD4+ T cells from PBMCs. The receptors originated from a man between 18 and 35 years old in good health. Some clones in this sample may be carry-over from other donors' samples. CDR3s include the opening cysteine and the closing phenylalanine or tryptophan. The D gene is left open where the match is weak. A clone size is listed for some rows: how often the clone was seen (once, few, many), or a class if it is expanded.

v_gene,d_gene,abundance,j_gene,CDR3aa,CDR3nt
TRBV4-2,.,.,TRBJ2-1,CASSPAEVSYNEQFF,TGTGCCAGCAGCCCCGCGGAGGTCTCCTACAATGAGCAGTTCTTC
TRBV6-6,.,once,TRBJ1-1,CASSTNPSAGNTEAFF,TGTGCCAGCAGTACGAACCCCAGCGCGGGAAACACTGAAGCTTTCTTT
TRBV6-1,.,.,TRBJ2-7,CASSESGEINYEQYF,TGTGCCAGCAGTGAGAGTGGGGAAATCAACTACGAGCAGTACTTC
TRBV5-4,.,.,TRBJ1-1,CASSIEPSRLAEAFF,TGTGCCAGCAGCATAGAACCGTCTCGTTTGGCTGAAGCTTTCTTT
TRBV27,TRBD2,.,TRBJ2-5,CASSFSGRGLYF,TGTGCCAGCAGTTTTAGCGGGAGAGGGCTGTACTTC
TRBV5-4,.,.,TRBJ2-2,CASTREPNTGELFF,TGTGCCAGCACCCGGGAGCCGAACACCGGGGAGCTGTTTTTT
TRBV10-3,TRBD1,few,TRBJ2-5,CAISKSGTGTQETQYF,TGTGCCATCAGTAAATCCGGGACAGGGACCCAAGAGACCCAGTACTTC
TRBV5-1,.,.,TRBJ2-5,CASSLAGTEKETQYF,TGCGCCAGCAGCTTGGCAGGGACGGAAAAAGAGACCCAGTACTTC
TRBV7-9,TRBD2,.,TRBJ2-1,CASSFPLGLAGPKQFF,TGTGCCAGCAGCTTCCCCCTTGGCCTAGCGGGACCGAAGCAGTTCTTC
TRBV4-3,.,.,TRBJ2-3,CASSPTFSGTDTQYF,TGCGCCAGCAGCCCGACGTTTAGCGGCACAGATACGCAGTATTTT
TRBV11-2,.,.,TRBJ1-6,CASSPGTSSSPLHF,TGTGCCAGCAGCCCAGGGACATCGAGTTCACCCCTCCACTTT
TRBV5-1,.,.,TRBJ2-2,CASSLVARGTGELFF,TGCGCCAGCAGCTTGGTAGCGCGGGGCACCGGGGAGCTGTTTTTT
TRBV4-1,.,.,TRBJ2-2,CASSQEGMGTKRAGELFF,TGCGCCAGCAGCCAAGAAGGGATGGGGACCAAAAGGGCCGGGGAGCTGTTTTTT
TRBV28,.,.,TRBJ1-5,CASSSGGRHQPQHF,TGTGCCAGCAGTTCGGGCGGGCGGCATCAGCCCCAGCATTTT
TRBV5-1,TRBD2,.,TRBJ2-1,CASSPPTSGATNEQFF,TGCGCCAGCAGCCCCCCAACTAGCGGGGCAACTAATGAGCAGTTCTTC
TRBV7-2,TRBD1,.,TRBJ1-1,CASSLLRDSLTEAFF,TGTGCCAGCAGCCTCTTACGGGACAGTCTCACTGAAGCTTTCTTT
TRBV28,TRBD1,once,TRBJ1-4,CASNRLGTGDEKLFF,TGTGCCAGCAACAGGCTCGGGACAGGGGATGAAAAACTGTTTTTT
TRBV18,.,.,TRBJ1-4,CASSTGSEKLFF,TGTGCCAGCTCAACAGGAAGTGAAAAACTGTTTTTT
TRBV9,.,.,TRBJ2-7,CASSPWPGADYEQYF,TGTGCCAGCAGCCCCTGGCCAGGGGCGGACTACGAGCAGTACTTC
TRBV11-3,TRBD2,.,TRBJ2-3,CASSLETSGRTSTDTQYF,TGTGCCAGCAGCTTAGAGACTAGCGGGAGGACAAGCACAGATACGCAGTATTTT
TRBV28,TRBD1,.,TRBJ1-5,CASSPTRQGTRNSQPQHF,TGTGCCAGCAGTCCCACCAGACAGGGGACTCGCAACAGTCAGCCCCAGCATTTT
TRBV5-1,.,.,TRBJ1-2,CASSLDTPDYGYTF,TGCGCCAGCAGCTTAGATACACCGGACTATGGCTACACCTTC
TRBV7-7,.,.,TRBJ2-5,CASSPGTLETQYF,TGTGCCAGCAGCCCCGGGACACTCGAGACCCAGTACTTC
TRBV7-7,TRBD1,.,TRBJ2-7,CASSAGTGRAYEQYF,TGTGCCAGCAGCGCCGGGACAGGGAGAGCCTACGAGCAGTACTTC
TRBV5-1,.,.,TRBJ2-2,CASSLVPGANTGELFF,TGCGCCAGCAGCTTGGTTCCTGGGGCGAACACCGGGGAGCTGTTTTTT
TRBV27,.,once,TRBJ1-4,CASSSNRATNEKLFF,TGTGCCAGCAGTTCAAACAGGGCAACTAATGAAAAACTGTTTTTT
TRBV4-2,.,.,TRBJ2-7,CASSPDSPREDEQYF,TGTGCCAGCAGCCCGGACAGTCCCCGAGAGGACGAGCAGTACTTC
TRBV19,.,.,TRBJ1-2,CASSISQDGYTF,TGTGCCAGTAGTATTTCCCAGGATGGCTACACCTTC
TRBV7-9,.,.,TRBJ1-4,CAVGPATNEKLFF,TGTGCCGTCGGGCCGGCAACTAATGAAAAACTGTTTTTT
TRBV27,TRBD1,.,TRBJ2-5,CASSLRDRGETQYF,TGTGCCAGCAGTCTCCGGGACAGGGGGGAGACCCAGTACTTC
TRBV11-2,.,.,TRBJ1-3,CASSLVSGSGNTIYF,TGTGCCAGCAGCTTAGTTTCTGGCTCTGGAAACACCATATATTTT
TRBV5-4,.,.,TRBJ2-2,CASSGLGPGVTGELFF,TGTGCCAGCAGCGGTCTGGGTCCGGGGGTGACCGGGGAGCTGTTTTTT
TRBV2,.,once,TRBJ2-7,CASSEAPRSYEQYF,TGTGCCAGCAGTGAAGCACCCCGCTCCTACGAGCAGTACTTC
TRBV9,TRBD1,.,TRBJ2-3,CASSVASTGGFGDTQYF,TGTGCCAGCAGCGTAGCTTCTACAGGGGGTTTTGGGGATACGCAGTATTTT
TRBV9,.,once,TRBJ2-3,CASSLRGQSTDTQYF,TGTGCCAGCAGCCTAAGGGGACAAAGCACAGATACGCAGTATTTT
TRBV13,.,once,TRBJ1-1,CASSSTGRLNTEAFF,TGTGCCAGCAGCTCTACAGGGAGACTTAACACTGAAGCTTTCTTT
TRBV9,TRBD2,.,TRBJ2-1,CASSVSGTSQFREQFF,TGTGCCAGCAGCGTATCCGGGACTAGCCAGTTCAGAGAGCAGTTCTTC
TRBV6-1,.,.,TRBJ1-3,CATTFSLTGNTIYF,TGTGCCACCACCTTTTCACTGACTGGAAACACCATATATTTT
TRBV2,TRBD1,.,TRBJ1-2,CASSDRGTGAGYTF,TGTGCCAGCAGTGATAGGGGGACAGGGGCTGGCTACACCTTC